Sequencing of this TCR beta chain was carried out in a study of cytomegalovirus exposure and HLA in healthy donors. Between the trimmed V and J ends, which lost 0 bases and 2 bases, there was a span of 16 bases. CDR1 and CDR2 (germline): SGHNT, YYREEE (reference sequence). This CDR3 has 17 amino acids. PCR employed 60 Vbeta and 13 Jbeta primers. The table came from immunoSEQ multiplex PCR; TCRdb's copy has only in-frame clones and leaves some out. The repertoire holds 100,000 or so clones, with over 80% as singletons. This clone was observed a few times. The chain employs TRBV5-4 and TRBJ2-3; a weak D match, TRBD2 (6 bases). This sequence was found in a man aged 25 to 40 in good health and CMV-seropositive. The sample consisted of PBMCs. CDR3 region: CASSLGLPGLYTDTQYF. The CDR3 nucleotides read TGTGCCAGCAGCTTGGGACTACCGGGACTCTACACAGATACGCAGTATTTT.